The TCR beta chain described here comes from a study of long-term antiretroviral therapy in people with HIV. Points from the study as a whole: HIV repertoires covered narrower CDR3 length ranges than controls did.

Regarding this clone: Its antigen is unknown.

This was the immunoSEQ v3.0 assay at survey level. Sequencing used immunoSEQ multiplex PCR; TCRdb keeps in-frame clones, though not all of them. The sample lists fewer than 20,000 clones, around 84% occurring once. Germline V lookup: CDR1 SGHKS, CDR2 YYEKEE (reference sequence). The CDR3 totals 15 residues. The V end was cut by 2 bases, the J end by 10 bases, with 21 bases between. The genes are TRBV5-5 and TRBJ1-1; a weak D match, TRBD1 (5 bases). This sample comprised unsorted PBMCs, obtained 0.3 years after starting antiretroviral therapy. This TCR was recovered from a woman between 45 and 60 years old with HIV. CDR3 region: CASSLTSSYGQGAFF. CDR3 DNA sequence: TGTGCCAGCAGCTTAACGAGCTCCTACGGCCAGGGAGCTTTCTTT.